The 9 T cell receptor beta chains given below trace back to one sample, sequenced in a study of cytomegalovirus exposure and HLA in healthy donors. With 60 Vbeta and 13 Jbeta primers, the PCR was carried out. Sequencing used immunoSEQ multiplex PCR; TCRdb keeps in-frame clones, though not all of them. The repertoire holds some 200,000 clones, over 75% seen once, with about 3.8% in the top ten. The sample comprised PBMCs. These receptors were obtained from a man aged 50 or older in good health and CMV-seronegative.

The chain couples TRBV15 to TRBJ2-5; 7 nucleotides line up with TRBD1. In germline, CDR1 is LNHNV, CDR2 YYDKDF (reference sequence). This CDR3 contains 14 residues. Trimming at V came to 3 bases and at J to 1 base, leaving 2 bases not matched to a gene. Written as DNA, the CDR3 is TGTGCCACCAGCAGGGACAGGAGCCAAGAGACCCAGTACTTC. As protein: CATSRDRSQETQYF.

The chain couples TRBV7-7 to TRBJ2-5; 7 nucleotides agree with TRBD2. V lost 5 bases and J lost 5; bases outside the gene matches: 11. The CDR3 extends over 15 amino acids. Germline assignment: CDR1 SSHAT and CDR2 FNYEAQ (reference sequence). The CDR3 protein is CASSRSGAPGETQYF. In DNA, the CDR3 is TGTGCCAGCAGCCGAAGCGGGGCGCCGGGTGAGACCCAGTACTTC.

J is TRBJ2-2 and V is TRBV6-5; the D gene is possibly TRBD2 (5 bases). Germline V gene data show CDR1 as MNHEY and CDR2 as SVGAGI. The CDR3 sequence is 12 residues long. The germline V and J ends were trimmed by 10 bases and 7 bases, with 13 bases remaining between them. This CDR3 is CATSRVGGELFF. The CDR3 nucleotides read TGTGCCACTTCGAGGGTCGGCGGGGAGCTGTTTTTT.

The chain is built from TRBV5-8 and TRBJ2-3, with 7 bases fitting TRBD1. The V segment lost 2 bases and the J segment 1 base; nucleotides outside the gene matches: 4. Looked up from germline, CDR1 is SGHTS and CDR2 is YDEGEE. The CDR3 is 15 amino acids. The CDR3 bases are TGTGCCAGCAGCTTAGGCCAGGGGGGCACAGATACGCAGTATTTT. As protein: CASSLGQGGTDTQYF.

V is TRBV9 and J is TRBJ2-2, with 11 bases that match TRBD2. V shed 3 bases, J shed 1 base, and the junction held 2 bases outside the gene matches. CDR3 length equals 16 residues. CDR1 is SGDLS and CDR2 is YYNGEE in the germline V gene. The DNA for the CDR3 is TGTGCCAGCAGCGAACTAGCGGGGGTGAACACCGGGGAGCTGTTTTTT. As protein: CASSELAGVNTGELFF. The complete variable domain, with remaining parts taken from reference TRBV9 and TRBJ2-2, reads DSGVTQTPKHLITATGQRVTLRCSPRSGDLSVYWYQQSLDQGLQFLIQYYNGEERAKGNILERFSAQQFPDLHSELNLSSLELGDSALYFCASSELAGVNTGELFFGEGSRLTVL.

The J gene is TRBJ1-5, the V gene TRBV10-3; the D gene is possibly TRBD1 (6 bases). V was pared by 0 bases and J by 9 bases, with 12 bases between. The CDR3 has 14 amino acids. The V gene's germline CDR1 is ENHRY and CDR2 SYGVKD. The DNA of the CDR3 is TGTGCCATCAGTGAGTCTGAGGGGGTATGGCCCCAGCATTTT. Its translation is CAISESEGVWPQHF.

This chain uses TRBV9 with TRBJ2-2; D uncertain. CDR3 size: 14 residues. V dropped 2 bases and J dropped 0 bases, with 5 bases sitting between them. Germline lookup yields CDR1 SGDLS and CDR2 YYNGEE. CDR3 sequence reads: CASSVLANTGELFF. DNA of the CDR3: TGTGCCAGCAGCGTCCTAGCGAACACCGGGGAGCTGTTTTTT.

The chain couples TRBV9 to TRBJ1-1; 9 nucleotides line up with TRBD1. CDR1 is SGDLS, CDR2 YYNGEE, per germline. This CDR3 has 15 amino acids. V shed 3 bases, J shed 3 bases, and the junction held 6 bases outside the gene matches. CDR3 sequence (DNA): TGTGCCAGCAGCGAGGGACAGGGCGCGGACACTGAAGCTTTCTTT. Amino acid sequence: CASSEGQGADTEAFF.

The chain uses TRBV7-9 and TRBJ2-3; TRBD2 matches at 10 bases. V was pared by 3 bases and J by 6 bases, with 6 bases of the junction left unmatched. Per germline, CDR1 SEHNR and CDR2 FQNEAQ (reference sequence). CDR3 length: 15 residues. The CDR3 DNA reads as TGTGCCAGCAGCTTTCAGCGGGGGGGCAGGGATACGCAGTATTTT. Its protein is CASSFQRGGRDTQYF.